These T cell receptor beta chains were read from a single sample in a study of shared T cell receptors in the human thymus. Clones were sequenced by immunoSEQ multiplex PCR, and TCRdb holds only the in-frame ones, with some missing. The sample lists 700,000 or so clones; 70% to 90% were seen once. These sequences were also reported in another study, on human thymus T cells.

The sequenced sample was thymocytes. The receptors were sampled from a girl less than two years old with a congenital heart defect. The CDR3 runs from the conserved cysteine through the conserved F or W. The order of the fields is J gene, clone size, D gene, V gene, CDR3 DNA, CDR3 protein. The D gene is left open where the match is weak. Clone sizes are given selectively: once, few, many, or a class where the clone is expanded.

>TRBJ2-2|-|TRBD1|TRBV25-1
TGTGCCAGCAGTGTACCGGGACAGGGGGCAAAAGGGGAGCTGTTTTTT
CASSVPGQGAKGELFF
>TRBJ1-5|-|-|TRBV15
TGTGCCACCAGCAAAGAGGGGGGACCCCAGCATTTT
CATSKEGGPQHF
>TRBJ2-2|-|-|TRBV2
TGTGCCAGCAGTGTCCTAGCTACTAACACCGGGGAGCTGTTTTTT
CASSVLATNTGELFF
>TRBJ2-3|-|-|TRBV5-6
TGTGCCAGCAGCTTTCGGCAGGGGCTAACAGATACGCAGTATTTT
CASSFRQGLTDTQYF
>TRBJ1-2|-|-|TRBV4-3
TGCGCCAGCAGCCAAGAGGGACAACACCCTCGAAATGGCTACACCTTC
CASSQEGQHPRNGYTF
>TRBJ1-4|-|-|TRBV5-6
TGTGCCAGCAGCGTTACAGGGTATGAAAAACTGTTTTTT
CASSVTGYEKLFF
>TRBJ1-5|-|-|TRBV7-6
TGTGCCAGCAGCTTAGGAGCGGGCGGCAATCAGCCCCAGCATTTT
CASSLGAGGNQPQHF
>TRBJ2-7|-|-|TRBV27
TGTGCCAGCAGTTTATGGTTCCCTCAGGGGTGGTACGAGCAGTACTTC
CASSLWFPQGWYEQYF
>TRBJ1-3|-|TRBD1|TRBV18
TGTGCCAGCTCACCCGTACCCAGGGGGGATGGAAACACCATATATTTT
CASSPVPRGDGNTIYF
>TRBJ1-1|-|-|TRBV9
TGTGTCAGCAGCCCGGCCTGGGGGGACACTGAAGCTTTCTTT
CVSSPAWGDTEAFF
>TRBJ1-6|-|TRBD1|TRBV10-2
TGCGCCAGCGGCAGGGACAGGGAACCCTCGGGATCACCCCTCCACTTT
CASGRDREPSGSPLHF
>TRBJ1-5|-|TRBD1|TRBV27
TGTGCCAGCAGTCCCCGGGAGCGTCTCGAACAGGGGACGAGCAATCAGCCCCAGCATTTT
CASSPRERLEQGTSNQPQHF
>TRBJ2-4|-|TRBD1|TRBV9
TGTGCCAGCAGCGTAGGGACAGGAAACATTCAGTACTTC
CASSVGTGNIQYF
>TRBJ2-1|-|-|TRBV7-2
TGTGCCAGCAGCTTAGCGACCAATCAGGTCTTC
CASSLATNQVF
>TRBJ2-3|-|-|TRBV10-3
TGTGCCATCAGTGAGTCGGGGCACCCTCTTCACACAGATACGCAGTATTTT
CAISESGHPLHTDTQYF
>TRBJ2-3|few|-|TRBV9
TGTGCCAGCAGCGGGACAACACCCACAGATACGCAGTATTTT
CASSGTTPTDTQYF
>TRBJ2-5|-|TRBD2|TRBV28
TGTGCCAGCACCGCCCCAGGGACTAGCGGGAAGCAAGAGACCCAGTACTTC
CASTAPGTSGKQETQYF
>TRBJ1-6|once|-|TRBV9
TGTGCCAGCAGCGTAGAGAGATATAATTCACCCCTCCACTTT
CASSVERYNSPLHF
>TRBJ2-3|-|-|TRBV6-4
TGTGCCAGCTCTAGATTAGTGACAGATACGCAGTATTTT
CASSRLVTDTQYF
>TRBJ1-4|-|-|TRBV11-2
TGTGCCAGCACCCAGAGGGGGTACAGACTGGGAACTAATGAAAAACTGTTTTTT
CASTQRGYRLGTNEKLFF
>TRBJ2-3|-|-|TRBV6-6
TGTGCCAGCAGCTTATGGCATCGGGGGATACGGTATACGCAGTATTTT
CASSLWHRGIRYTQYF
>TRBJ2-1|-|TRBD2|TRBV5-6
TGTGCCAGCAGCCCCGTACGTCTAGCGGGGGGGAAAGATGAGCAGTTCTTC
CASSPVRLAGGKDEQFF
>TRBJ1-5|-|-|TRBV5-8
TGTGCCAGCATGAAACTGGTTAGCAATCAGCCCCAGCATTTT
CASMKLVSNQPQHF
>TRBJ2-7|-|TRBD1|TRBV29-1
TGCAGCGTTGTCCCTCGGGACAGGGGAGCCCTGGAGCAGTACTTC
CSVVPRDRGALEQYF
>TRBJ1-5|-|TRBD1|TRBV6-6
TGTGCCAGCAGTTACGGGTATGACAGGGATCAGCCCCAGCATTTT
CASSYGYDRDQPQHF
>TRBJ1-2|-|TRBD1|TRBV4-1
TGCGCCAGCAGCCACCAAACACCGACAGGGGAGACCTATGGCTACACCTTC
CASSHQTPTGETYGYTF
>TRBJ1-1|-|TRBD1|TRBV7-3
TGTGCCAGCAGCTGGACAGGGAACACTGAAGCTTTCTTT
CASSWTGNTEAFF
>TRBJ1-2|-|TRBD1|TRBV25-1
TGTGCCAGCAGTGAGTCGGACAGGGTAAGGGGCTACACCTTC
CASSESDRVRGYTF
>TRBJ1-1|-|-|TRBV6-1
TGTGCCAGCAGTGCCCGACCGGGGAACACTGAAGCTTTCTTT
CASSARPGNTEAFF
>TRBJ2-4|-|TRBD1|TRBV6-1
TGTGCCAGCAGTGCCCAACCACAGGGGACAAAAAACATTCAGTACTTC
CASSAQPQGTKNIQYF
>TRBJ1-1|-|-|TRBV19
TGTGCCAGTAGTATTTCCGGGGGGCGGCTACCACTGGCGACCACTGAAGCTTTCTTT
CASSISGGRLPLATTEAFF
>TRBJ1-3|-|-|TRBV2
TGTGCCAGCAGTCACTACGACAGGCACCTCTCTGGAAACACCATATATTTT
CASSHYDRHLSGNTIYF
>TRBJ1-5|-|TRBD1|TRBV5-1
TGCGCCAGCAGCTTACTGGGGGGGGACAGGGAGGTCCATCAGCCCCAGCATTTT
CASSLLGGDREVHQPQHF
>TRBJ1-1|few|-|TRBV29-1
TGCAGCGTTGATGGCAGGTCGAACACTGAAGCTTTCTTT
CSVDGRSNTEAFF
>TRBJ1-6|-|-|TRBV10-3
TGTGCCATCGACCCTACAGGGAATAATTCACCCCTCCACTTT
CAIDPTGNNSPLHF
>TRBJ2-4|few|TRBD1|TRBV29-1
TGCAGCGTTGAGGACAGGGGGAACATTCAGTACTTC
CSVEDRGNIQYF
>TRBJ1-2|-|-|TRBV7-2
TGTGCCAGCAGCTTAGCGGGGAGCGGTAACTATGGCTACACCTTC
CASSLAGSGNYGYTF
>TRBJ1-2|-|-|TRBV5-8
TGTGCCAGCAGCTTGGGGGGACAACTCCCTTGGGGCTACACCTTC
CASSLGGQLPWGYTF
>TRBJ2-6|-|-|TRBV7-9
TGTGCCAGCAGCTTTTCCAGGGATCCCGGGGCCAACGTCCTGACTTTC
CASSFSRDPGANVLTF